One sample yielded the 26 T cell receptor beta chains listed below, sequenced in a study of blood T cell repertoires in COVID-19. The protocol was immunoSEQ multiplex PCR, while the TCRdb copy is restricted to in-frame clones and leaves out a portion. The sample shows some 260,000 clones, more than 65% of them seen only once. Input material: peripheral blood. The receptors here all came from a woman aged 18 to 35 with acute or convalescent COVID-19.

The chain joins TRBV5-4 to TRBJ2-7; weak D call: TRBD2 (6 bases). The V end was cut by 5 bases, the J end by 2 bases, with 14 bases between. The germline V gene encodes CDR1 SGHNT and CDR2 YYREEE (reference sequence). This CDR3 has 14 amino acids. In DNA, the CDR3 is TGTGCCAGCAGACGTAGCGGAATCCCCTACGAGCAGTACTTC. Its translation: CASRRSGIPYEQYF. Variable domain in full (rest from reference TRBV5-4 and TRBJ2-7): ETGVTQSPTHLIKTRGQQVTLRCSSQSGHNTVSWYQQALGQGPQFIFQYYREEENGRGNFPPRFSGLQFPNYSSELNVNALELDDSALYLCASRRSGIPYEQYFGPGTRLTVT.

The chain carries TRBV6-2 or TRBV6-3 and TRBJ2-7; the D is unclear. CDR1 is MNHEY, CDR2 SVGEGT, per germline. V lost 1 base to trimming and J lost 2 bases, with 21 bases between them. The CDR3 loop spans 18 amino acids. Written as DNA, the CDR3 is TGTGCCAGCAGTTACTTAGACACAGCACCAATAAAAACCTACGAGCAGTACTTC. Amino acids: CASSYLDTAPIKTYEQYF.

The CDR3 coding sequence is TGCAGTGCTAGCCTAGGAGAGACCCAGTACTTC. Its protein product is CSASLGETQYF. V gene TRBV20-1 combines with J gene TRBJ2-5; D gene ambiguous. Germline loops: CDR1 DFQATT, CDR2 SNEGSKA (reference sequence). CDR3 length: 11 amino acids. V was trimmed by 3 bases and J by 4 bases, leaving 6 bases between them.

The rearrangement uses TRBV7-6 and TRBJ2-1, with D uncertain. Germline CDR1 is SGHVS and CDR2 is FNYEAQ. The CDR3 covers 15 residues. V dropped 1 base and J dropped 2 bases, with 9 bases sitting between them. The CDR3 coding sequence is TGTGCCAGCAGCTTAGAGCCTCGGGCCTACAATGAGCAGTTCTTC. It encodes CASSLEPRAYNEQFF.

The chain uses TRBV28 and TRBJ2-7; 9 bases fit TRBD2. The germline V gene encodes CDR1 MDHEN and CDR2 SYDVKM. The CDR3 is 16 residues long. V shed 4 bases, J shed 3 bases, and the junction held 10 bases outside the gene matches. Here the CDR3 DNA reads TGTGCCAGCAGTTCCGGGACTAGCAACGGGGGCTACGAGCAGTACTTC. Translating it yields CASSSGTSNGGYEQYF.

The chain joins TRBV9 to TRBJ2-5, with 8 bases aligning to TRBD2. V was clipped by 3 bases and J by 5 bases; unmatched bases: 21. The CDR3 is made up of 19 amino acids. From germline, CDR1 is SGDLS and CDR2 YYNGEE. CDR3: CASSGPGSGSIRFRETQYF. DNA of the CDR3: TGTGCCAGCAGCGGCCCGGGAAGCGGGAGTATCCGGTTCCGGGAGACCCAGTACTTC.

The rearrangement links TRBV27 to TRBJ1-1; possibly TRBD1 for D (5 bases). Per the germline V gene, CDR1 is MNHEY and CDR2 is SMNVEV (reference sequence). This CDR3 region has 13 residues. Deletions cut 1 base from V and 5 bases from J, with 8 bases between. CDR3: CASSLLGVTEAFF. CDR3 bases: TGTGCCAGCAGTTTATTAGGGGTGACTGAAGCTTTCTTT.

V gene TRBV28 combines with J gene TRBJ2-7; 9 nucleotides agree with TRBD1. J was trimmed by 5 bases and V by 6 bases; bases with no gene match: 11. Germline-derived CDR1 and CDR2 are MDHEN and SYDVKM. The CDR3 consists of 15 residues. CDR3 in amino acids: CASRNTRDRVHEQYF. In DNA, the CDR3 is TGTGCCAGCAGGAACACCCGGGACAGGGTTCACGAGCAGTACTTC. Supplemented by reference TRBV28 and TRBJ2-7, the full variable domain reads DVKVTQSSRYLVKRTGEKVFLECVQDMDHENMFWYRQDPGLGLRLIYFSYDVKMKEKGDIPEGYSVSREKKERFSLILESASTNQTSMYLCASRNTRDRVHEQYFGPGTRLTVT.

The CDR3 DNA sequence: TGTGCCACCTGCCCCAGACAGGGGGCCGGTGGCTACACCTTC. Protein sequence: CATCPRQGAGGYTF. The rearrangement links TRBV6-5 to TRBJ1-2; 10 nucleotides match TRBD1. Germline trimming cut 10 bases from V and 7 bases from J; bases unmatched to any gene: 12. This CDR3 has 14 residues. Looked up from germline, CDR1 is MNHEY and CDR2 is SVGAGI.

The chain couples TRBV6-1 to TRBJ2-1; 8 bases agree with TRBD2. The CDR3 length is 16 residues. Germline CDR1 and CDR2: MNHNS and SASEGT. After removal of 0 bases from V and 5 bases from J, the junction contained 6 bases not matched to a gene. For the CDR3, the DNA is TGTGCCAGCAGTGAAGCGTGGGCGGGAGGAAACAATGAGCAGTTCTTC. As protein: CASSEAWAGGNNEQFF.

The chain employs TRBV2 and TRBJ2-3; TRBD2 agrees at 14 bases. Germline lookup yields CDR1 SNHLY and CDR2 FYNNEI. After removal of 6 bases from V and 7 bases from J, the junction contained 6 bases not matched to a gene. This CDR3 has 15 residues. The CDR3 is CASSETSGRVYTQYF. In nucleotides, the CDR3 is TGTGCCAGCAGCGAGACTAGCGGGAGGGTTTATACGCAGTATTTT.

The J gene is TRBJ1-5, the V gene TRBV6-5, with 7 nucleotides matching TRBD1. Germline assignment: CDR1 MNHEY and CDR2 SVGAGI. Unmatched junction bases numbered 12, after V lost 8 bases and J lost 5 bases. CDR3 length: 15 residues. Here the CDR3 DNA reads TGTGCCAGCGGACGAGTGGGGGACAGTTATCAGCCCCAGCATTTT. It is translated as CASGRVGDSYQPQHF.

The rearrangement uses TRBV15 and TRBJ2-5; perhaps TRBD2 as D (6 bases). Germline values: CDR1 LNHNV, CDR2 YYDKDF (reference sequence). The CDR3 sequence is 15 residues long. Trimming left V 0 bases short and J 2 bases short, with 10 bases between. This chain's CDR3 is CATSRDPGGQETQYF. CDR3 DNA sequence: TGTGCCACCAGCAGAGATCCAGGAGGGCAAGAGACCCAGTACTTC.

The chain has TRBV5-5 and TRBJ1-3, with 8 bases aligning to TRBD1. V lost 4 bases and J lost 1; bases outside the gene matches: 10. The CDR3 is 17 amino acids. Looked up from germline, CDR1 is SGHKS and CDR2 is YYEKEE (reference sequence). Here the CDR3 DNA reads TGTGCCAGCAGCCCGGTCAGGGGGCGGAATTCTGGAAACACCATATATTTT. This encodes CASSPVRGRNSGNTIYF.

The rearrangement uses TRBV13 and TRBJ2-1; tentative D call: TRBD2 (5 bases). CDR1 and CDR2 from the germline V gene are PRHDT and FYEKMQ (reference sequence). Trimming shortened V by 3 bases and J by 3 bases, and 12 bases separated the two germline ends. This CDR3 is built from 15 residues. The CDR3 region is CASSLAGDYYNEQFF. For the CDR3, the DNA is TGTGCCAGCAGCTTGGCGGGCGACTACTACAATGAGCAGTTCTTC. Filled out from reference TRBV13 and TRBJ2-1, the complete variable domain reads AAGVIQSPRHLIKEKRETATLKCYPIPRHDTVYWYQQGPGQDPQFLISFYEKMQSDKGSIPDRFSAQQFSDYHSELNMSSLELGDSALYFCASSLAGDYYNEQFFGPGTRLTVL.

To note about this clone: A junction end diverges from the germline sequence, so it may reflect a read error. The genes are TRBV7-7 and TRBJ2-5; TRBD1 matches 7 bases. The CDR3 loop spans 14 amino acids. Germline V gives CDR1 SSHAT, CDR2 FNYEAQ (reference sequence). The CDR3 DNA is TGTGCTAGCAGCTTGGCGAACAGGGGTGAGACCCAGTACTTC. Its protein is CASSLANRGETQYF.

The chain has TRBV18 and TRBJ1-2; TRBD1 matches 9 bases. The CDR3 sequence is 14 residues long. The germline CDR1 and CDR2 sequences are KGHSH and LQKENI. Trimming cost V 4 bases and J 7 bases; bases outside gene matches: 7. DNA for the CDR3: TGTGCCAGCTCACTAACACAGGGGGCGAGTGGCTACACCTTC. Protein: CASSLTQGASGYTF.

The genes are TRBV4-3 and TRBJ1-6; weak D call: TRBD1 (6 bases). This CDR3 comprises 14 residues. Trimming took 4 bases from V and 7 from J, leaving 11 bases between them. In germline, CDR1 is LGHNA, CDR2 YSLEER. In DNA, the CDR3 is TGCGCCAGCAGCCGGGACAATGAGAATTCACCCCTCCACTTT. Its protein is CASSRDNENSPLHF.

The CDR3 nucleotides are TGTGCCAGCAGCCAACTGAAGCGGGACTTAGACACAGATACGCAGTATTTT. Amino acid sequence: CASSQLKRDLDTDTQYF. The chain links TRBV3-1 (or the pseudogene TRBV3-2) to TRBJ2-3; 7 nucleotides match TRBD2. V lost 2 bases to trimming and J lost 2 bases; unmatched junction nucleotides: 10. This CDR3 comprises 17 residues. Germline V CDR1 and CDR2: LGHDT, YNNKEL (reference sequence).

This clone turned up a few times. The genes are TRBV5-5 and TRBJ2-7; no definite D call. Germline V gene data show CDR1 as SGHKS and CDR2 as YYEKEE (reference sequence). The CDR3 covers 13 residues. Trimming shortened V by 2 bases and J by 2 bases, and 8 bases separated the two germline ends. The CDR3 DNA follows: TGTGCCAGCAGCTTTCAGGAAACCTACGAGCAGTACTTC. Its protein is CASSFQETYEQYF.

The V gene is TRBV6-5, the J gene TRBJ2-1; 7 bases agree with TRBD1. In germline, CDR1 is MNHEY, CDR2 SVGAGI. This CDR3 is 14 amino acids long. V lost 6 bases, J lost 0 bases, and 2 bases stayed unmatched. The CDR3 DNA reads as TGTGCCAGCAGACGACAGGGCTCCTACAATGAGCAGTTCTTC. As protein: CASRRQGSYNEQFF.

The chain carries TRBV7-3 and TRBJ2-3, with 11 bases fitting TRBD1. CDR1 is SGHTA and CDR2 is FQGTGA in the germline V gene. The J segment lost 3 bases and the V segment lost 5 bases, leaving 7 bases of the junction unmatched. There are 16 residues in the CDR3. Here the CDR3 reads CASSPQGTGGTDTQYF. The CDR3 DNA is TGTGCCAGCAGCCCCCAGGGGACAGGGGGTACAGATACGCAGTATTTT.

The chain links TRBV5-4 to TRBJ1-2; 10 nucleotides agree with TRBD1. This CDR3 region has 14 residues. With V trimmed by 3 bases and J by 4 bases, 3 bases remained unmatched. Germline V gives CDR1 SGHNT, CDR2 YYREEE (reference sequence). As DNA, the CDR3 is TGTGCCAGCAGCTCCCGGGACAGGGGCTATGGCTACACCTTC. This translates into CASSSRDRGYGYTF.

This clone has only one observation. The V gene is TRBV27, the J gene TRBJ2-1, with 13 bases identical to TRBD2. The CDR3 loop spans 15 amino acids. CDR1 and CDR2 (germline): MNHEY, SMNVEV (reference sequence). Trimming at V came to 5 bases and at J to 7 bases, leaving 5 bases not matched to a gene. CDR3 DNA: TGTGCCAGCAGTCTCGGGACTAGCGGGATGAATGAGCAGTTCTTC. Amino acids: CASSLGTSGMNEQFF.

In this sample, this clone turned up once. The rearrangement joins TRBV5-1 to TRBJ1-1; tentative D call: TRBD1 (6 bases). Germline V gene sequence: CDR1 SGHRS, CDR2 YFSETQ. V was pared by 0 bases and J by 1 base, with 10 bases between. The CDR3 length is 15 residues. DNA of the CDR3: TGCGCCAGCAGCTTGGCCCTAGGGGGGAACACTGAAGCTTTCTTT. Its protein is CASSLALGGNTEAFF.

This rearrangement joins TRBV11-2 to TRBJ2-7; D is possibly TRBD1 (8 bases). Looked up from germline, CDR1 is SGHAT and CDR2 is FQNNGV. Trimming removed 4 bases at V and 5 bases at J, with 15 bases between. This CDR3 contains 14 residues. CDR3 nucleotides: TGTGCCAGCAGCTCCACAGGGGGGGTCCACGAGCAGTACTTC. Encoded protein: CASSSTGGVHEQYF.